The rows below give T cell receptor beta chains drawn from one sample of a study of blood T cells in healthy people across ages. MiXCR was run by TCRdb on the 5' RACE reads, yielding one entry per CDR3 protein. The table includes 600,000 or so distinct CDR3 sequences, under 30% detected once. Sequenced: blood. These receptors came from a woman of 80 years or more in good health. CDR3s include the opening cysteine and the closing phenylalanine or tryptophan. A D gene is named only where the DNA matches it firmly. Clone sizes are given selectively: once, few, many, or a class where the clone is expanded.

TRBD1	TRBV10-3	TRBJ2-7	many	TGTGCCACCCGCGGGACAGGGAGCCCCGAGCAGTACTTC	CATRGTGSPEQYF
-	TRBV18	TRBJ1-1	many	TGTGCCAGCTCACCGTTAGGGGACACTGAAGCTTTCTTT	CASSPLGDTEAFF
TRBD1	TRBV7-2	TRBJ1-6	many	TGTGCCAGCAGCCCCCCGACAGGGTTGGGCTCACCCCTCCACTTT	CASSPPTGLGSPLHF
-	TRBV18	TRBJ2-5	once	TGTGCCAGCTCACCAGTGCAGAGCCAAGAGACCCAGTACTTC	CASSPVQSQETQYF
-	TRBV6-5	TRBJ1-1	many	TGTGCCAGCAGTTCTCCCCGGAGGGGAGGGAACACTGAAGCTTTCTTT	CASSSPRRGGNTEAFF
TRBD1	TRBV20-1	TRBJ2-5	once	TGCAGTGCTATAGGACAGGCCCAAGAGACCCAGTACTTC	CSAIGQAQETQYF
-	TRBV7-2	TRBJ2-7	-	TGTGCCGGCAGCTGGAGCCGGGACGGGTCCACCTACGAGCAGTACTTC	CAGSWSRDGSTYEQYF
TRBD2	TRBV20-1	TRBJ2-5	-	TGCAGTGCTAGAGATACTAGCGGGGGGGCCGGGACCCAGTACTTC	CSARDTSGGAGTQYF
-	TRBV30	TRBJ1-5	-	TGTGCCTGGAGTGTAGGTCGCAATCAGCCCCAGCATTTT	CAWSVGRNQPQHF
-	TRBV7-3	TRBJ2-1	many	TGTGCCAGCAGCTTAACGGGGGGAAGTAATGAGCAGTTCTTC	CASSLTGGSNEQFF
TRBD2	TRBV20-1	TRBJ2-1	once	TGCAGTGCTAGGATGCCGGGACTAGCGGGGGGGCAGCCCTTC	CSARMPGLAGGQPF
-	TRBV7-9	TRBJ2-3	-	TGTGCCAGCAGCTGGCGTGGCACAGATACGCAGTATTTT	CASSWRGTDTQYF
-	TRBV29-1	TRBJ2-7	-	TGCAGCGTTGTTGGGGTGGGTCGCGAGCAGTACTTC	CSVVGVGREQYF
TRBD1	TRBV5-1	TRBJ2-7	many	TGCGCCAGCAGCTTCGGACAGGCCTACGAGCAGTACTTC	CASSFGQAYEQYF
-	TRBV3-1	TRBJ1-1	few	TGTGCCAGCAGCCTACGACAGGAGTCGGGGGAAGCTTTCTTT	CASSLRQESGEAFF
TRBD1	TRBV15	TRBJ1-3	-	TGTGCCACCAGCAGAGAGACAGGGTTCTCTGGAAACACCATATATTTT	CATSRETGFSGNTIYF
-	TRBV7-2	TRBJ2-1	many	TGTGCCAGCAACACGATGGGACTTCAGGGCGATGAGCAGTTCTTC	CASNTMGLQGDEQFF